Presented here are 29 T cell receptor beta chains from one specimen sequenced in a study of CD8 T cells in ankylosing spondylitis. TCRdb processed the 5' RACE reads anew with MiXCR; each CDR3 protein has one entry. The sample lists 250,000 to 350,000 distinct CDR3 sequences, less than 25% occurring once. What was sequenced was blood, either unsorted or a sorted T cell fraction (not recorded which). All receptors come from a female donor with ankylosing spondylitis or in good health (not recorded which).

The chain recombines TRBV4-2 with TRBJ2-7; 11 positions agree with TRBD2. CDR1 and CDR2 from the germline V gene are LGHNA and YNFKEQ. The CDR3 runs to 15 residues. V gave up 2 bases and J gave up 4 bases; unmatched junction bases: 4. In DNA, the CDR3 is TGTGCCAGCAGCCAACGGGGACTAGCGGAATACGAGCAGTACTTC. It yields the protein CASSQRGLAEYEQYF.

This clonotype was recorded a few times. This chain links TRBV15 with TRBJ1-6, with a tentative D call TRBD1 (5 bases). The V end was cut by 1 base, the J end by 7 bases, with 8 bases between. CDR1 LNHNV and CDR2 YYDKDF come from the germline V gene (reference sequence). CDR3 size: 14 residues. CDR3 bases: TGTGCCACCAGCAGAGGGGGGGTCAATTCACCCCTCCACTTT. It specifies CATSRGGVNSPLHF.

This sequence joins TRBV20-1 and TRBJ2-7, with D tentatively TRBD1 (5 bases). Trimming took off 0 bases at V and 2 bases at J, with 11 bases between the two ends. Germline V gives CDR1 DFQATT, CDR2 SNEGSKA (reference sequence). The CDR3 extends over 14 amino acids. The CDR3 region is CSARDLQATYEQYF. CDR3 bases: TGCAGTGCTAGAGACTTACAGGCAACCTACGAGCAGTACTTC.

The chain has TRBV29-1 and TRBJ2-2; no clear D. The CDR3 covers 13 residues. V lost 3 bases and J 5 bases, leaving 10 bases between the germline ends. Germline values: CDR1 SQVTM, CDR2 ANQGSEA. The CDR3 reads CSVEVVGTGELFF. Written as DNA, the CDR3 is TGCAGCGTTGAGGTGGTGGGAACCGGGGAGCTGTTTTTT.

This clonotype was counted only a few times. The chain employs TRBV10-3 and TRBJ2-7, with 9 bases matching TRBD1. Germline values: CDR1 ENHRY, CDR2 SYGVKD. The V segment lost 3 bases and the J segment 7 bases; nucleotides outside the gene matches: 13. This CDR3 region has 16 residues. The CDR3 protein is CAISDSPGQGVSEQYF. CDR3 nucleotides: TGTGCCATCAGTGATTCCCCGGGACAGGGAGTGAGTGAGCAGTACTTC.

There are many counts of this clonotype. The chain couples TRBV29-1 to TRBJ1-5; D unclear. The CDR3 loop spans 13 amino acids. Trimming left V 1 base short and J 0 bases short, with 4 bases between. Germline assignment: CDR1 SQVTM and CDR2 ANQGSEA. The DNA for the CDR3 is TGCAGCGTTGAAGTGGATAGCAATCAGCCCCAGCATTTT. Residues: CSVEVDSNQPQHF.

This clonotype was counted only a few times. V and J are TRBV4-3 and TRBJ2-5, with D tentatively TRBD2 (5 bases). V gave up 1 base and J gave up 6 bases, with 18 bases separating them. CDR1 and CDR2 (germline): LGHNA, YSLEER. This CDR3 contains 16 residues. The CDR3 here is CASSQGIRGSFQTQYF. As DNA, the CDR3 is TGCGCCAGCAGCCAAGGGATTAGAGGGTCCTTCCAGACCCAGTACTTC.

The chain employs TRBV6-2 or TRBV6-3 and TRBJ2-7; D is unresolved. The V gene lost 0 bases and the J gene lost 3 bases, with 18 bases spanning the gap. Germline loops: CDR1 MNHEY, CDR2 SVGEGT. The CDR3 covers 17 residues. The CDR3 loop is CASSYSMRHFEVYEQYF. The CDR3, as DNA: TGTGCCAGCAGTTACTCGATGCGTCACTTCGAAGTCTACGAGCAGTACTTC.

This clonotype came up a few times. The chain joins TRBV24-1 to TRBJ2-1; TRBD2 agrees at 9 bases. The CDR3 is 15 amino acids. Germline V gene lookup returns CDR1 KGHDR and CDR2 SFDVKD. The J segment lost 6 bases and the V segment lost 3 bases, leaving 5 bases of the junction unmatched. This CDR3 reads CATSDPREGRNEQFF. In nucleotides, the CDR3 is TGTGCCACCAGTGATCCGCGGGAGGGCCGCAATGAGCAGTTCTTC.

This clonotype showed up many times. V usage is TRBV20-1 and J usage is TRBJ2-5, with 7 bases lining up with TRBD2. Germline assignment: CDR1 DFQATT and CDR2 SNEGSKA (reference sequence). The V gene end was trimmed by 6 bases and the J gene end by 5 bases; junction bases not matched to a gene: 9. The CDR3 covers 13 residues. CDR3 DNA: TGCAGTGCCCCCGCGGCGGGAGATGAGACCCAGTACTTC. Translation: CSAPAAGDETQYF.

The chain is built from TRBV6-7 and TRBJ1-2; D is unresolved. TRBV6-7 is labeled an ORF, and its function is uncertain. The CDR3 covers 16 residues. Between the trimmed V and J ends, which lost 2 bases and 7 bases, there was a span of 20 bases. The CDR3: CASSYATPRGKGGYTF. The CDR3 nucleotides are TGTGCCAGCAGTTACGCTACCCCCCGGGGTAAAGGTGGCTACACCTTC.

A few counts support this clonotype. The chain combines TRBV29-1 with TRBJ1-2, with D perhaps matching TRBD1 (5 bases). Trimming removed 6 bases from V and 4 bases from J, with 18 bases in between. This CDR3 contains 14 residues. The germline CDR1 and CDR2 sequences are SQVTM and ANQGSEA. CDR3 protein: CSVGGGLGSYGYTF. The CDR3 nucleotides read TGCAGCGTGGGGGGGGGATTAGGGTCCTATGGCTACACCTTC.

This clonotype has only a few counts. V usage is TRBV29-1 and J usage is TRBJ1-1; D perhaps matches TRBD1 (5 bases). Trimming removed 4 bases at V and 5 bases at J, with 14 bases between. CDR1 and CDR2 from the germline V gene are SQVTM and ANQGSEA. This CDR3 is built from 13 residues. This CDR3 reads CSVGPRAKTEAFF. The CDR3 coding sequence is TGCAGCGTTGGACCCAGGGCGAAGACTGAAGCTTTCTTT.

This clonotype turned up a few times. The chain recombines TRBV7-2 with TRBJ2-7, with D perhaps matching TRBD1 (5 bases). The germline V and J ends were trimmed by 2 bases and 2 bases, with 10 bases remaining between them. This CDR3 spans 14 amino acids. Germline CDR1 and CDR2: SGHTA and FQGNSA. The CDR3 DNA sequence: TGTGCCAGCAGCTTAACAAGGGGTGCCTACGAGCAGTACTTC. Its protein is CASSLTRGAYEQYF.

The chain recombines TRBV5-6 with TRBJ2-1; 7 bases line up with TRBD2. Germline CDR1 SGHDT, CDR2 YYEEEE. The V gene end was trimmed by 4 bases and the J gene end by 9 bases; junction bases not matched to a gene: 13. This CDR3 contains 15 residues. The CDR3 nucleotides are TGTGCCAGCAGCCTTTTGACAAAGCGGGATGGTGAGCAGTTCTTC. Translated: CASSLLTKRDGEQFF.

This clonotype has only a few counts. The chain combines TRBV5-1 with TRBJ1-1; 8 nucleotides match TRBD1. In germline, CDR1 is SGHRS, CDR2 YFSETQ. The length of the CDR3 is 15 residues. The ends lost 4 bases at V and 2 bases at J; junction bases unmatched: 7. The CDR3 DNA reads TGCGCCAGCAGCCCCCTGACAGGGGAAAACACTGAAGCTTTCTTT. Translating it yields CASSPLTGENTEAFF. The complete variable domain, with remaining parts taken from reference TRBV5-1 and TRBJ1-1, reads KAGVTQTPRYLIKTRGQQVTLSCSPISGHRSVSWYQQTPGQGLQFLFEYFSETQRNKGNFPGRFSGRQFSNSRSEMNVSTLELGDSALYLCASSPLTGENTEAFFGQGTRLTVV.

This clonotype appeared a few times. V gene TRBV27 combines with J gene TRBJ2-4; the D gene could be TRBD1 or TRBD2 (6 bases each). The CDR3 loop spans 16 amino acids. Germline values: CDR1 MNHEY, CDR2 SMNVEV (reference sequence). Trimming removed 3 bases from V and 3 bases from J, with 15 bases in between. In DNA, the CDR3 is TGTGCCAGCAGTTTTTTTATTGGGGGGCACAAAAACATTCAGTACTTC. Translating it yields CASSFFIGGHKNIQYF.

The CDR3 loop is CASSPDWTTGELFF. The CDR3 DNA reads as TGCGCCAGCAGCCCCGACTGGACTACCGGGGAGCTGTTTTTT. This chain connects TRBV5-1 to TRBJ2-2; perhaps TRBD2 as D (5 bases). Germline CDR1 is SGHRS and CDR2 is YFSETQ. The CDR3 contains 14 residues. The V gene lost 4 bases and the J gene lost 5 bases, with 12 bases spanning the gap.

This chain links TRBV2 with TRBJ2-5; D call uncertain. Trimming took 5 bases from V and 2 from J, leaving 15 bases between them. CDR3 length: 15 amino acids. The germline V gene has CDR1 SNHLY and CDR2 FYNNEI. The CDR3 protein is CASSSTFQPQETQYF. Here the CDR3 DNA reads TGTGCCAGCAGTTCGACTTTCCAACCTCAAGAGACCCAGTACTTC.

Written as DNA, the CDR3 is TGTGCCAGCAGTTTAGGGGCCAGGTACACTGAAGCTTTCTTT. Residues: CASSLGARYTEAFF. The V and J genes are TRBV12-3 or TRBV12-4 and TRBJ1-1; no reliable D call. Trimming removed 1 base at V and 3 bases at J, with 9 bases between. The CDR3 is 14 residues long.

The CDR3 DNA is TGTGCCAGTAGTACCACGGGGGCCACCGGGGAGCTGTTTTTT. It codes for CASSTTGATGELFF. The genes are TRBV19 and TRBJ2-2; D may correspond to TRBD1 or TRBD2 (6 bases each). Trimming stripped 4 bases from V and 4 bases from J, with 10 bases between. The CDR3 length is 14 residues. CDR1 is LNHDA and CDR2 is SQIVND in the germline V gene (reference sequence).

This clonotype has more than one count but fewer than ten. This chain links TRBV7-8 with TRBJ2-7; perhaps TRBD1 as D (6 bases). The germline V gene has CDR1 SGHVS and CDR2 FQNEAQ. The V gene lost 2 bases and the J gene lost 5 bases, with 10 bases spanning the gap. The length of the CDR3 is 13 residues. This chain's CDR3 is CASSLWGLDEQYF. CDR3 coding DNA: TGTGCCAGCAGCTTATGGGGGCTAGACGAGCAGTACTTC.

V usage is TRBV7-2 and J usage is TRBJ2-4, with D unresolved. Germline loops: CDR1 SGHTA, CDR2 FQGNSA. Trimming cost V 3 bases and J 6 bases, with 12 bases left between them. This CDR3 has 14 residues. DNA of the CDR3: TGTGCCAGCAGCTTGCCGACAAGTTTAAACATTCAGTACTTC. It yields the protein CASSLPTSLNIQYF.

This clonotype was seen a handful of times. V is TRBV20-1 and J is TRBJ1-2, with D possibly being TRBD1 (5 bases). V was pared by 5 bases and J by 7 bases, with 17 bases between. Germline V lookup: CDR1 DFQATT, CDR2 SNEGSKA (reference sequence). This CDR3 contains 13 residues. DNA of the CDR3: TGCAGTGCTGCCGGGACGGCGGGAGGTGGCTACACCTTC. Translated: CSAAGTAGGGYTF.

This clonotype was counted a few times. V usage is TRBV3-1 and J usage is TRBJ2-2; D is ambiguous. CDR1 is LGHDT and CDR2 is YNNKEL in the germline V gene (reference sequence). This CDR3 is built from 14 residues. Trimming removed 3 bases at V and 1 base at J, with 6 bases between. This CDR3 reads CASSQTWNTGELFF. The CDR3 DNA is TGTGCCAGCAGCCAGACCTGGAACACCGGGGAGCTGTTTTTT.

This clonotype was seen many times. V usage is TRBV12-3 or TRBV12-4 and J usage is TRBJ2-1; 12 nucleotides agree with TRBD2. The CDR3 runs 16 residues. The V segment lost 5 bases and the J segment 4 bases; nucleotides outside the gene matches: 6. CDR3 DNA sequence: TGTGCCAGCAGTCCCCGGACTAGCGGGATTTACAATGAGCAGTTCTTC. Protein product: CASSPRTSGIYNEQFF.

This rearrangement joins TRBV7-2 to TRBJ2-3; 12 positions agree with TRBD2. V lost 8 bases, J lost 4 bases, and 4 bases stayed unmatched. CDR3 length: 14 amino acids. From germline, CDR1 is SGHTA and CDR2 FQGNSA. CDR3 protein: CASRRTSGADTQYF. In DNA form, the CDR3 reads TGTGCCAGCCGGAGGACTAGCGGGGCAGATACGCAGTATTTT.

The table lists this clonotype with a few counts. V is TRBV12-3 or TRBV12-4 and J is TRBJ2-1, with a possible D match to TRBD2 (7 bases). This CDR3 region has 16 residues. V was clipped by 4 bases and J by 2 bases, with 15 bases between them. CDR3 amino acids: CASSSTAGQPYNEQFF. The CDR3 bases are TGTGCCAGCAGTTCCACAGCGGGACAACCCTACAATGAGCAGTTCTTC.

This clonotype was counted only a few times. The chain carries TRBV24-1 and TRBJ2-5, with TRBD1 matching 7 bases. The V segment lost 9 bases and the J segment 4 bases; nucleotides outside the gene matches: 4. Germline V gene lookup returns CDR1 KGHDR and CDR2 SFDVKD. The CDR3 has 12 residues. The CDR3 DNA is TGTGCCACCTCAAGGGGGCCAGAGACCCAGTACTTC. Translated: CATSRGPETQYF.